A selection of T cell receptor beta chains follows, all from one sample in a study of blood T cell repertoires in COVID-19. The protocol was immunoSEQ multiplex PCR, while the TCRdb copy is restricted to in-frame clones and leaves out a portion. In the table there are some 140,000 clones, about 70% of which are singletons. Sequencing used peripheral blood. The receptors were sampled from a man older than 75 with acute or convalescent COVID-19. Each CDR3 is given with its conserved first and last residue. Each record gives: J gene, clone size, V gene, D gene, CDR3 protein, CDR3 DNA. The D gene is left open where the match is weak. Clone size appears in some rows only: once, few, many, or a class for an expanded clone.

TRBJ1-1,-,TRBV7-6,-,CASSLGGRNTEAFF,TGTGCCAGCAGCTTAGGGGGCAGGAACACTGAAGCTTTCTTT
TRBJ1-5,once,TRBV24-1,-,CATSDSSRALGGNQPQHF,TGTGCCACCAGTGATTCCTCAAGGGCGTTAGGGGGCAATCAGCCCCAGCATTTT
TRBJ1-2,-,TRBV28,TRBD1,CASSVGQGDGYTF,TGTGCCAGCAGTGTGGGACAGGGGGATGGCTACACCTTC
TRBJ1-1,few,TRBV4-2,TRBD1,CASSQDRLSTEAFF,TGTGCCAGCAGCCAGGACAGGTTAAGCACTGAAGCTTTCTTT
TRBJ2-7,-,TRBV28,TRBD2,CASSKPSGALSYEQYF,TGTGCCAGCAGTAAACCTAGCGGAGCTCTCTCCTACGAGCAGTACTTC
TRBJ2-1,-,TRBV5-6,TRBD2,CASSTPPGTSGGEQFF,TGTGCCAGCAGCACCCCCCCCGGGACTAGCGGTGGTGAGCAGTTCTTC
TRBJ2-2,-,TRBV29-1,-,CSVGGQTGELFF,TGCAGCGTTGGGGGGCAGACCGGGGAGCTGTTTTTT
TRBJ2-1,-,TRBV13,-,CASSPPGHSGSYNEQFF,TGTGCCAGCAGCCCCCCGGGACACTCTGGCTCCTACAATGAGCAGTTCTTC
TRBJ1-3,-,TRBV5-1,-,CASSLGSTGNTIYF,TGCGCCAGCAGCCTAGGGAGCACTGGAAACACCATATATTTT
TRBJ1-2,-,TRBV27,-,CASSSLNYGYTF,TGTGCCAGCAGTTCTCTCAACTATGGCTACACCTTC
TRBJ1-3,-,TRBV18,-,CASSPEDRFSSGNTIYF,TGTGCCAGCTCACCAGAGGACAGATTCTCCTCTGGAAACACCATATATTTT
TRBJ2-7,-,TRBV24-1,TRBD1,CATSDSGTGGYEQYF,TGTGCCACCAGTGATTCCGGGACAGGGGGCTACGAGCAGTACTTC
TRBJ1-1,-,TRBV7-2,-,CASSQTGQGYTEAFF,TGTGCCAGCAGCCAAACCGGCCAGGGCTACACTGAAGCTTTCTTT
TRBJ2-5,-,TRBV9,-,CASSPAPSLETQYF,TGTGCCAGCAGCCCCGCTCCGAGTCTGGAGACCCAGTACTTC